This T cell receptor beta chain comes out of a study of cytomegalovirus exposure and HLA in healthy donors. Study-wide results and limits: With further analysis later on, most CMV-associated TCR beta chains appeared HLA-restricted. In the analysis, some V segments, TRBV6-2 and TRBV6-3 included, were excluded as indistinguishable.

Primers included in the PCR were 60 Vbeta and 13 Jbeta primers. The protocol was immunoSEQ multiplex PCR, while the TCRdb copy is restricted to in-frame clones and leaves out a portion. The data show 150,000 or so clones, with 84% seen just once and around 1% held by the top ten. A remark on this clone: The target antigen is unknown.

The CDR3 is 13 residues long. With 3 bases removed from V and 7 bases from J, the gap between germline ends came to 10 bases. Germline V gives CDR1 MNHNS, CDR2 SASEGT. The sequencing sample was made of PBMCs. The rearrangement links TRBV6-1 to TRBJ1-5; possibly TRBD1 for D (6 bases). The TCR originated in a man aged 25 to 45 in good health and CMV-seronegative. CDR3 sequence: CASSEWTVQPQHF. The CDR3 bases are TGTGCCAGCAGTGAGTGGACAGTACAGCCCCAGCATTTT.